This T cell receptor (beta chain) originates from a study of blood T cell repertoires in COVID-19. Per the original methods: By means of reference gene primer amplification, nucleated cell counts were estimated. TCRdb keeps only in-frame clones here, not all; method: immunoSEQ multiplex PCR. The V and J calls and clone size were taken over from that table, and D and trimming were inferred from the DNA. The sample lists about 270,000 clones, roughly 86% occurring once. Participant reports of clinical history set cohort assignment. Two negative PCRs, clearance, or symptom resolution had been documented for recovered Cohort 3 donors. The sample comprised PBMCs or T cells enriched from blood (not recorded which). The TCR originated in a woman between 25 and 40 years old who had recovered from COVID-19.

CDR3 sequence (DNA): TGCGCCAGCAGCCAAGAGGGCAGCGGCACGTCCGAGACCCAGTACTTC. Translated: CASSQEGSGTSETQYF. The chain uses TRBV4-3 and TRBJ2-5; D perhaps matches TRBD2 (5 bases). Germline CDR1 is LGHNA and CDR2 is YSLEER. The length of the CDR3 is 16 residues. Trimming took 0 bases from V and 5 from J, leaving 16 bases between them.